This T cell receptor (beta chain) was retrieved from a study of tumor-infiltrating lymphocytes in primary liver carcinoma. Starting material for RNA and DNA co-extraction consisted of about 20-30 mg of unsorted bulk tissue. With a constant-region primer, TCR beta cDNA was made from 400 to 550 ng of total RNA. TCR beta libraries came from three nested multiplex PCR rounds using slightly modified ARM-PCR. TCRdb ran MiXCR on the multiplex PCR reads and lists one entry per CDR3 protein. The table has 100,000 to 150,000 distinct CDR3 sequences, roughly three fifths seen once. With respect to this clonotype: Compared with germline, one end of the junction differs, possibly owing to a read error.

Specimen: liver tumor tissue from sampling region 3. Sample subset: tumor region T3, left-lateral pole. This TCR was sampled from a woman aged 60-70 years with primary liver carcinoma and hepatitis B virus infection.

The CDR3: CAISFPIGGIGHTF. The CDR3 DNA reads TGTGCCATCAGCTTCCCGATAGGGGGCATTGGCCACACCTTC. The V gene is TRBV11-3, the J gene TRBJ1-2, with TRBD1 identical over 7 bases. Germline loops: CDR1 SGHNT, CDR2 YENEEA. This CDR3 is built from 14 residues.